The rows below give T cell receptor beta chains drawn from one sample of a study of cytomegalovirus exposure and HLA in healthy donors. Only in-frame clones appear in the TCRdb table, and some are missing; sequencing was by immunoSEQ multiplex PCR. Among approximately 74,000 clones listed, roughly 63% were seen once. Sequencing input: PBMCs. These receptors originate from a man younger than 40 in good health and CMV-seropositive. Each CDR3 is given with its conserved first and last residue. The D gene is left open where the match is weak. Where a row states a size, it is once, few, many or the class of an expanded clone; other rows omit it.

CDR3 DNA: TGTGCCAGCAGCTTTGAACAGGGAAGCACTGGAAACACCATATATTTT; CDR3 protein: CASSFEQGSTGNTIYF; D gene: NA; V gene: TRBV11-2; clone size: NA; J gene: TRBJ1-3
CDR3 DNA: TGTGCCAGCAGTACAGGGATCAATCAGCCCCAGCATTTT; CDR3 protein: CASSTGINQPQHF; D gene: NA; V gene: TRBV5-6; clone size: NA; J gene: TRBJ1-5
CDR3 DNA: TGTGCCAGCAGCTTAGTCGAAACAGGGTGGGCCTACGAGCAGTACTTC; CDR3 protein: CASSLVETGWAYEQYF; D gene: NA; V gene: TRBV7-8; clone size: NA; J gene: TRBJ2-7
CDR3 DNA: TGCGCCAGCAGCCAAGTTAGCATCGCGGGAGGGCACGAGCAGTACTTC; CDR3 protein: CASSQVSIAGGHEQYF; D gene: TRBD2; V gene: TRBV4-1; clone size: NA; J gene: TRBJ2-7
CDR3 DNA: TGTGCCAGCAGTTATTCAAAGAACACTGAAGCTTTCTTT; CDR3 protein: CASSYSKNTEAFF; D gene: NA; V gene: TRBV6-5; clone size: NA; J gene: TRBJ1-1
CDR3 DNA: TGTGCCAGTAGTATCAGAGGGAATGGAAACACCATATATTTT; CDR3 protein: CASSIRGNGNTIYF; D gene: NA; V gene: TRBV19; clone size: NA; J gene: TRBJ1-3
CDR3 DNA: TGTGCCAGCAAGGACAGGGCGAGGTCTGAAGCTTTCTTT; CDR3 protein: CASKDRARSEAFF; D gene: TRBD1; V gene: TRBV27; clone size: NA; J gene: TRBJ1-1
CDR3 DNA: TGTGCCAGCAGCCAAGAGAGTCTTACAGATACGCAGTATTTT; CDR3 protein: CASSQESLTDTQYF; D gene: NA; V gene: TRBV4-2; clone size: NA; J gene: TRBJ2-3
CDR3 DNA: TGCGCCAGCAGCCAAGGACAGACGGAAGCTTTCTTT; CDR3 protein: CASSQGQTEAFF; D gene: NA; V gene: TRBV4-1; clone size: few; J gene: TRBJ1-1
CDR3 DNA: TGTGCCAGCAGTGAAATCGGGGTGGAAGTAGAAAAACTGTTTTTT; CDR3 protein: CASSEIGVEVEKLFF; D gene: NA; V gene: TRBV2; clone size: NA; J gene: TRBJ1-4
CDR3 DNA: TGTGCCAGCAGCTTGCAGGGGGCGGACTATGGCTACACCTTC; CDR3 protein: CASSLQGADYGYTF; D gene: TRBD1; V gene: TRBV5-4; clone size: NA; J gene: TRBJ1-2
CDR3 DNA: TGCAGCGCACGCCCTCGCCCAGGCCCAGAGACCCAGTACTTC; CDR3 protein: CSARPRPGPETQYF; D gene: NA; V gene: TRBV29-1; clone size: few; J gene: TRBJ2-5
CDR3 DNA: TGTGCCAGCAGCTTGTTCCAGGTCAATGAGCAGTTCTTC; CDR3 protein: CASSLFQVNEQFF; D gene: NA; V gene: TRBV11-2; clone size: NA; J gene: TRBJ2-1
CDR3 DNA: TGTGCCAGCAGTGACTCGACAGGGGGCGCAGATACGCAGTATTTT; CDR3 protein: CASSDSTGGADTQYF; D gene: TRBD1; V gene: TRBV6-4; clone size: large; J gene: TRBJ2-3
CDR3 DNA: TGCGCCAGCAGCTTGTGGCTAGCGGGCGGGGAGCTGTTTTTT; CDR3 protein: CASSLWLAGGELFF; D gene: TRBD2; V gene: TRBV5-1; clone size: NA; J gene: TRBJ2-2
CDR3 DNA: TGTGCCTGGAGCATGACAGGGAGCGAGCAGTACTTC; CDR3 protein: CAWSMTGSEQYF; D gene: TRBD1; V gene: TRBV30; clone size: once; J gene: TRBJ2-7
CDR3 DNA: TGCGCCAGCAGCCAACGGGATAGGAACAATCAGCCCCAGCATTTT; CDR3 protein: CASSQRDRNNQPQHF; D gene: NA; V gene: TRBV4-1; clone size: few; J gene: TRBJ1-5
CDR3 DNA: TGTGCCAGCAGCCGCAGCGGGAGGGAGGGCACCGGGGAGCTGTTTTTT; CDR3 protein: CASSRSGREGTGELFF; D gene: TRBD2; V gene: TRBV7-2; clone size: NA; J gene: TRBJ2-2
CDR3 DNA: TGTGCTAGTGGTACCCCAGGACTAAGCACAGATACGCAGTATTTT; CDR3 protein: CASGTPGLSTDTQYF; D gene: NA; V gene: TRBV12-5; clone size: NA; J gene: TRBJ2-3
CDR3 DNA: TGTGCCAGCAGCTTGGGCCGGACAGCTGATGAAAAACTGTTTTTT; CDR3 protein: CASSLGRTADEKLFF; D gene: NA; V gene: TRBV5-6; clone size: NA; J gene: TRBJ1-4
CDR3 DNA: TGTGCCAGCAGTCCCCTAACAGGGGCCGGTGGCTACACCTTC; CDR3 protein: CASSPLTGAGGYTF; D gene: TRBD1; V gene: TRBV6-5; clone size: few; J gene: TRBJ1-2
CDR3 DNA: TGTGCCAGCAGTGTCCAGGGAGGTGGGGCCAACGTCCTGACTTTC; CDR3 protein: CASSVQGGGANVLTF; D gene: NA; V gene: TRBV6-1; clone size: once; J gene: TRBJ2-6
CDR3 DNA: TGTGCCAGCAGTGCAGCACAGCAAAATGAGCAGTTCTTC; CDR3 protein: CASSAAQQNEQFF; D gene: NA; V gene: TRBV6-4; clone size: NA; J gene: TRBJ2-1
CDR3 DNA: TGTGCCAGCAGCTTCCCAGGCAGGCGTCGACAGCCCCAGCATTTT; CDR3 protein: CASSFPGRRRQPQHF; D gene: NA; V gene: TRBV5-6; clone size: NA; J gene: TRBJ1-5
CDR3 DNA: TGTGCCAGCAGCCCCAGCGGGGGGGGGAACACCGGGGAGCTGTTTTTT; CDR3 protein: CASSPSGGGNTGELFF; D gene: TRBD2; V gene: TRBV11-3; clone size: few; J gene: TRBJ2-2
CDR3 DNA: TGTGCCAGCAGTATAACGAGAGGGGCCAACGTCCTGACTTTC; CDR3 protein: CASSITRGANVLTF; D gene: NA; V gene: TRBV2; clone size: few; J gene: TRBJ2-6
CDR3 DNA: TGTGCCAGCAGTGAAGACAGGCCGGTGGAGACCCAGTACTTC; CDR3 protein: CASSEDRPVETQYF; D gene: NA; V gene: TRBV6-1; clone size: NA; J gene: TRBJ2-5
CDR3 DNA: TGTGCCAGCAGCTTAACCTACCAAGAGACCCAGTACTTC; CDR3 protein: CASSLTYQETQYF; D gene: NA; V gene: TRBV7-3; clone size: NA; J gene: TRBJ2-5
CDR3 DNA: TGTGCCAGCAGCTTAGCGGTGACAGGGGAGAATCAGCCCCAGCATTTT; CDR3 protein: CASSLAVTGENQPQHF; D gene: TRBD1; V gene: TRBV7-9; clone size: NA; J gene: TRBJ1-5
CDR3 DNA: TGTGCCAGCACCCTTGAGCGGGCTAGCACAGATACGCAGTATTTT; CDR3 protein: CASTLERASTDTQYF; D gene: NA; V gene: TRBV7-2; clone size: NA; J gene: TRBJ2-3
CDR3 DNA: TGTGCCACCAGCGGCCGCACCCTTTGGGACAGGGCTAATCAGCCCCAGCATTTT; CDR3 protein: CATSGRTLWDRANQPQHF; D gene: TRBD1; V gene: TRBV15; clone size: NA; J gene: TRBJ1-5
CDR3 DNA: TGTGCCAGCGCGGGGGCAACTAATGAAAAACTGTTTTTT; CDR3 protein: CASAGATNEKLFF; D gene: NA; V gene: TRBV28; clone size: few; J gene: TRBJ1-4
CDR3 DNA: TGTGCCAGCAGCTGGGACAGGGTCTCCGATACGCAGTATTTT; CDR3 protein: CASSWDRVSDTQYF; D gene: TRBD1; V gene: TRBV6-5; clone size: NA; J gene: TRBJ2-3
CDR3 DNA: TGTGCCAGCAGTGTCCAGGGACTTCAAGGCAAGTTCTTC; CDR3 protein: CASSVQGLQGKFF; D gene: NA; V gene: TRBV2; clone size: NA; J gene: TRBJ2-1
CDR3 DNA: TGCGCCAGCAGCCAAGATCTAGTACGTTCGGAAGATACGCAGTATTTT; CDR3 protein: CASSQDLVRSEDTQYF; D gene: NA; V gene: TRBV4-3; clone size: few; J gene: TRBJ2-3
CDR3 DNA: TGTGCCAGCAGCTTAGGTCCGGGAGTGGAATACGAGCAGTACTTC; CDR3 protein: CASSLGPGVEYEQYF; D gene: NA; V gene: TRBV7-2; clone size: NA; J gene: TRBJ2-7
CDR3 DNA: TGTGCCAGCTCACCTGGACAGGAGATCACCATATATTTT; CDR3 protein: CASSPGQEITIYF; D gene: TRBD1; V gene: TRBV18; clone size: NA; J gene: TRBJ1-3
CDR3 DNA: TGTGCCATCAGCTCGCCATTGGGAGGGGGGGAAGAGACCCAGTACTTC; CDR3 protein: CAISSPLGGGEETQYF; D gene: NA; V gene: TRBV10-3; clone size: few; J gene: TRBJ2-5
CDR3 DNA: TGTGCCATCAGTGAGTCGATTGTGCTAGCAGCCGAGCAGTACTTC; CDR3 protein: CAISESIVLAAEQYF; D gene: NA; V gene: TRBV10-3; clone size: NA; J gene: TRBJ2-7
CDR3 DNA: TGTGCCAGCAGCCCGACGGGGGGCGATGTGGGCTATGGCTACACCTTC; CDR3 protein: CASSPTGGDVGYGYTF; D gene: NA; V gene: TRBV7-3; clone size: NA; J gene: TRBJ1-2
CDR3 DNA: TGTGCCATCAGTGTGGGTTTTGGGGGGAAAGAGACCCAGTACTTC; CDR3 protein: CAISVGFGGKETQYF; D gene: NA; V gene: TRBV10-3; clone size: NA; J gene: TRBJ2-5
CDR3 DNA: TGTGCCAGCAGCTTACCTATCGACAGGGCTGCTGGGGCCAACGTCCTGACTTTC; CDR3 protein: CASSLPIDRAAGANVLTF; D gene: TRBD1; V gene: TRBV7-9; clone size: NA; J gene: TRBJ2-6
CDR3 DNA: TGTGCCAGCAGCTGGGGGACAGGGAACACCGGGGAGCTGTTTTTT; CDR3 protein: CASSWGTGNTGELFF; D gene: TRBD1; V gene: TRBV5-5; clone size: NA; J gene: TRBJ2-2
CDR3 DNA: TGCGCCAGCAGCGATCGACAGGGTCCGCGGGAGACCCAGTACTTC; CDR3 protein: CASSDRQGPRETQYF; D gene: TRBD1; V gene: TRBV5-1; clone size: NA; J gene: TRBJ2-5
CDR3 DNA: TGTGCCAGCAGCTTTGGGCAGCAAGAGACCCAGTACTTC; CDR3 protein: CASSFGQQETQYF; D gene: NA; V gene: TRBV11-2; clone size: NA; J gene: TRBJ2-5
CDR3 DNA: TGTGCCAGCAGTGACTCTAGCGGGAGGGCCACAGATACGCAGTATTTT; CDR3 protein: CASSDSSGRATDTQYF; D gene: TRBD2; V gene: TRBV6-4; clone size: NA; J gene: TRBJ2-3
CDR3 DNA: TGTGCCAGCAGCTCCGGACTAGCGGGGAGAGCCTCCTACAATGAGCAGTTCTTC; CDR3 protein: CASSSGLAGRASYNEQFF; D gene: TRBD2; V gene: TRBV5-4; clone size: few; J gene: TRBJ2-1
CDR3 DNA: TGTGCCAGCAGCTTGTGGCAGGGCGCAGATACGCAGTATTTT; CDR3 protein: CASSLWQGADTQYF; D gene: NA; V gene: TRBV11-1; clone size: NA; J gene: TRBJ2-3
CDR3 DNA: TGTGCCAGCAGTTACTCGGAGCCAACTAATGAAAAACTGTTTTTT; CDR3 protein: CASSYSEPTNEKLFF; D gene: NA; V gene: TRBV6-6; clone size: NA; J gene: TRBJ1-4
CDR3 DNA: TGTGCCCGTTCCACTAGCGGGGGGTCCAATGAGCAGTTCTTC; CDR3 protein: CARSTSGGSNEQFF; D gene: TRBD2; V gene: TRBV30; clone size: NA; J gene: TRBJ2-1
CDR3 DNA: TGTGCCAGTAGTATTTCGGAGAGATATGGCTACACCTTC; CDR3 protein: CASSISERYGYTF; D gene: NA; V gene: TRBV19; clone size: NA; J gene: TRBJ1-2
CDR3 DNA: TGTGCCAGCAGTCGCACAGGGGGCAACTATGGCTACACCTTC; CDR3 protein: CASSRTGGNYGYTF; D gene: TRBD1; V gene: TRBV27; clone size: NA; J gene: TRBJ1-2
CDR3 DNA: TGTGCTAGTGGTTTCGGACAGGGGTCTGGCTACGAGCAGTACTTC; CDR3 protein: CASGFGQGSGYEQYF; D gene: TRBD1; V gene: TRBV12-5; clone size: NA; J gene: TRBJ2-7
CDR3 DNA: TGTGCCTGGAGTGTATGGGGGGTGGGAAACACCATATATTTT; CDR3 protein: CAWSVWGVGNTIYF; D gene: NA; V gene: TRBV30; clone size: few; J gene: TRBJ1-3
CDR3 DNA: TGTGCCAGCAGCTTGGGGACAGGTTCCTACGAGCAGTACTTC; CDR3 protein: CASSLGTGSYEQYF; D gene: TRBD1; V gene: TRBV7-9; clone size: NA; J gene: TRBJ2-7
CDR3 DNA: TGTGCCAGCAGCTCCGGCGACTCCTACGAGCAGTACTTC; CDR3 protein: CASSSGDSYEQYF; D gene: NA; V gene: TRBV11-3; clone size: NA; J gene: TRBJ2-7
CDR3 DNA: TGCAGCGTCGCATCGGGGGACAGGGGGCTCACTAATGAAAAACTGTTTTTT; CDR3 protein: CSVASGDRGLTNEKLFF; D gene: TRBD1; V gene: TRBV29-1; clone size: few; J gene: TRBJ1-4
CDR3 DNA: TGTGCCAGCAGCTTAGCAGGGGAGCCCTACTACGAGCAGTACTTC; CDR3 protein: CASSLAGEPYYEQYF; D gene: NA; V gene: TRBV11-3; clone size: NA; J gene: TRBJ2-7